These 20 T cell receptor beta chains share one sample of origin, sequenced in a study of T-cell memory formation after mild COVID-19. TCRdb re-called the 5' RACE reads through MiXCR, storing one row per CDR3 protein. In the table there are roughly 480,000 distinct CDR3 sequences, around a quarter of which are singletons. Sequencing used PBMCs or a T cell subset sorted from them (not recorded which). These receptors all stem from an adult woman who had mild COVID-19 (a few samples of this study predate the infection). Cell type and time point are not known.

In its sample, this clonotype was seen a few times. The chain is built from TRBV29-1 and TRBJ1-5; TRBD1 might be the D (5 bases). Germline assignment: CDR1 SQVTM and CDR2 ANQGSEA. V dropped 6 bases and J dropped 7 bases, with 22 bases sitting between them. This CDR3 is built from 15 residues. In DNA, the CDR3 is TGCAGCGTGGGGGACTCCTCCCTAGCGGGACAGCCCCAGCATTTT. Translating it yields CSVGDSSLAGQPQHF.

The chain uses TRBV28 and TRBJ2-2, with 12 bases that match TRBD2. The CDR3 is made up of 16 amino acids. Germline assignment: CDR1 MDHEN and CDR2 SYDVKM. The J segment lost 6 bases and the V segment lost 7 bases, leaving 9 bases of the junction unmatched. The CDR3 here is CASTAPSGRAAGELFF. The CDR3, as DNA: TGTGCCAGCACCGCCCCTAGCGGGAGGGCCGCCGGGGAGCTGTTTTTT.

Concerning this clonotype: A read error is possible here, since a much larger clone lies one base away. This sequence joins TRBV14 and TRBJ2-3; D is undetermined. Germline CDR1 is SGHDN and CDR2 is FVKESK. This CDR3 comprises 15 residues. The CDR3 spells CASSQELGYTDMQYF. The CDR3 nucleotides read TGTGCCAGCAGCCAAGAACTGGGGTACACAGATATGCAGTATTTT.

This chain connects TRBV7-9 to TRBJ1-2; no clear D. Germline lookup yields CDR1 SEHNR and CDR2 FQNEAQ (reference sequence). With 3 bases removed from V and 4 bases from J, the gap between germline ends came to 15 bases. The CDR3 covers 15 residues. The CDR3 DNA follows: TGTGCCAGCAGCTTTCCCCAAAACAGATTCTATGGCTACACCTTC. It encodes CASSFPQNRFYGYTF. Full variable domain (rest looked up from reference TRBV7-9 and TRBJ1-2): DTGVSQNPRHKITKRGQNVTFRCDPISEHNRLYWYRQTLGQGPEFLTYFQNEAQLEKSRLLSDRFSAERPKGSFSTLEIQRTEQGDSAMYLCASSFPQNRFYGYTFGSGTRLTVV.

This clonotype was detected a few times. This sequence joins TRBV7-3 and TRBJ2-1; D perhaps matches TRBD2 (5 bases). The CDR3 runs to 13 residues. The ends were cut back, 0 bases at V and 15 bases at J, with 15 bases in the middle. Germline loops: CDR1 SGHTA, CDR2 FQGTGA. In DNA, the CDR3 is TGTGCCAGCAGCTTAACAGGCTCGGGATGGCGGTTCTTC. As protein: CASSLTGSGWRFF.

The gene calls are TRBV7-9 and TRBJ2-1, with D unresolved. V was pared by 3 bases and J by 4 bases, with 10 bases between. Germline V lookup: CDR1 SEHNR, CDR2 FQNEAQ (reference sequence). The CDR3 extends over 14 amino acids. CDR3 nucleotides: TGTGCCAGCAGCTTGGGCCTCGAATACAATGAGCAGTTCTTC. Amino acid sequence: CASSLGLEYNEQFF.

Only a few counts were recorded for this clonotype. This chain links TRBV7-6 with TRBJ2-3; 7 nucleotides line up with TRBD1. There are 17 residues in the CDR3. After removal of 3 bases from V and 8 bases from J, the junction contained 17 bases not matched to a gene. CDR1 is SGHVS and CDR2 is FNYEAQ in the germline V gene. The CDR3 DNA sequence: TGTGCCAGCAGCTTCGAGGCGGCGACAGGGCCCACTGGTACGCAGTATTTT. Residues: CASSFEAATGPTGTQYF.

This clonotype was observed a few times. The J gene is TRBJ2-3, the V gene TRBV5-1; maybe TRBD1 (7 bases). Per germline, CDR1 SGHRS and CDR2 YFSETQ. The CDR3 extends over 15 amino acids. The ends were cut back, 5 bases at V and 4 bases at J, with 17 bases in the middle. This CDR3 reads CASSRVQGGADTQYF. For the CDR3, the DNA is TGCGCCAGCAGTAGGGTCCAGGGGGGTGCAGATACGCAGTATTTT.

In its sample, this clonotype was seen a few times. The J gene is TRBJ2-7, the V gene TRBV25-1, with TRBD2 matching 7 bases. This CDR3 contains 13 residues. The V gene's germline CDR1 is MGHDK and CDR2 SYGVNS. The ends lost 3 bases at V and 9 bases at J; junction bases unmatched: 8. The CDR3 sequence is CASSDSGTTRQYF. CDR3 nucleotide sequence: TGTGCCAGCAGTGATTCCGGGACTACCAGGCAGTACTTC.

This clonotype was detected only a few times. The V and J genes are TRBV29-1 and TRBJ2-1; D is uncertain. Trimming took off 1 base at V and 7 bases at J, with 11 bases between the two ends. This CDR3 contains 13 residues. CDR1 is SQVTM, CDR2 ANQGSEA, per germline. Here the CDR3 reads CSVEAAGWNEQFF. The CDR3 coding sequence is TGCAGCGTTGAAGCCGCCGGATGGAATGAGCAGTTCTTC.

Many counts were recorded for this clonotype. V and J are TRBV29-1 and TRBJ2-3, with 8 bases fitting TRBD1. Trimming cost V 4 bases and J 2 bases; bases outside gene matches: 8. CDR3 length: 15 residues. CDR1 and CDR2 (germline): SQVTM, ANQGSEA. CDR3 protein: CSVASTGATTDTQYF. Here the CDR3 DNA reads TGCAGCGTTGCGTCGACAGGGGCGACCACAGATACGCAGTATTTT.

The CDR3, as DNA: TGTGCCAGCGGGTTACTAGGTAACTCAGATACGCAGTATTTT. Protein sequence: CASGLLGNSDTQYF. The chain employs TRBV7-8 and TRBJ2-3; possible D gene TRBD2, 5 bases. Per the germline V gene, CDR1 is SGHVS and CDR2 is FQNEAQ. This CDR3 is built from 14 residues. The V and J ends lost 8 bases and 4 bases respectively, with 16 bases between them.

This clonotype has only a few counts. The rearrangement uses TRBV4-1 and TRBJ2-3; D is unclear. This CDR3 region has 16 residues. Trimming pared 3 bases from V and 4 bases from J, leaving 17 bases between. The germline V gene has CDR1 MGHRA and CDR2 YSYEKL. CDR3 amino acids: CASSHSPRSHADTQYF. The CDR3 DNA is TGCGCCAGCAGCCACTCGCCCCGGTCTCATGCAGATACGCAGTATTTT.

In nucleotides, the CDR3 is TGCAGCGTCTGGACAGGCGAGAATGAAAAACTGTTTTTT. Encoded protein: CSVWTGENEKLFF. The rearrangement links TRBV29-1 to TRBJ1-4, with TRBD1 matching over 7 bases. Trimming cost V 6 bases and J 5 bases; bases outside gene matches: 6. Per germline, CDR1 SQVTM and CDR2 ANQGSEA. This CDR3 region has 13 residues.

The chain combines TRBV24-1 with TRBJ1-1; 7 bases line up with TRBD1. Germline V gene lookup returns CDR1 KGHDR and CDR2 SFDVKD. CDR3 length: 15 residues. V lost 7 bases to trimming and J lost 1 base; unmatched junction nucleotides: 8. The DNA for the CDR3 is TGTGCCACCAGAGCTTCGGGACAGCAGAACACTGAAGCTTTCTTT. Its protein product is CATRASGQQNTEAFF.

The rearrangement uses TRBV7-2 and TRBJ2-3; TRBD2 matches 7 bases. Germline CDR1 is SGHTA and CDR2 is FQGNSA. The CDR3 contains 15 residues. The V gene end was trimmed by 4 bases and the J gene end by 0 bases; junction bases not matched to a gene: 4. CDR3 protein: CASSSRTSSTDTQYF. CDR3 coding DNA: TGTGCCAGCAGCTCTCGGACTAGTAGCACAGATACGCAGTATTTT.

This clonotype was seen a handful of times. This chain links TRBV6-5 with TRBJ1-2; D not resolved. Germline V gene lookup returns CDR1 MNHEY and CDR2 SVGAGI. The CDR3 runs to 13 residues. V lost 2 bases and J lost 7, with 11 bases in between. CDR3 sequence reads: CASSYATVGGYTF. The CDR3 bases are TGTGCCAGCAGTTACGCGACGGTGGGTGGCTACACCTTC.

The chain joins TRBV12-3 or TRBV12-4 to TRBJ2-2; TRBD2 is a possible D gene (6 bases). This CDR3 is 16 amino acids long. Trimming pared 3 bases from V and 6 bases from J, leaving 17 bases between. CDR3 protein: CASSLGGIRLSGELFF. CDR3 DNA sequence: TGTGCCAGCAGTTTGGGCGGGATTCGTTTATCCGGGGAGCTGTTTTTT.

This clonotype was detected only a few times. The DNA for the CDR3 is TGCGCCAGCAGCCAACTACCTGGACAGAACACTGAAGCTTTCTTT. It yields the protein CASSQLPGQNTEAFF. V is TRBV4-3 and J is TRBJ1-1; D is perhaps TRBD1 (5 bases). In germline, CDR1 is LGHNA, CDR2 YSLEER. The V end lost 2 bases, the J end lost 1 base, and 11 bases lay between the germline ends. The length of the CDR3 is 15 residues.

This clonotype has at least ten counts. The V gene is TRBV9, the J gene TRBJ2-3, with unresolved D. CDR3 length equals 13 residues. V was clipped by 0 bases and J by 0 bases, with 2 bases between them. CDR1 is SGDLS and CDR2 is YYNGEE in the germline V gene. Written as DNA, the CDR3 is TGTGCCAGCAGCGTAGTTAGCACAGATACGCAGTATTTT. It translates to CASSVVSTDTQYF.